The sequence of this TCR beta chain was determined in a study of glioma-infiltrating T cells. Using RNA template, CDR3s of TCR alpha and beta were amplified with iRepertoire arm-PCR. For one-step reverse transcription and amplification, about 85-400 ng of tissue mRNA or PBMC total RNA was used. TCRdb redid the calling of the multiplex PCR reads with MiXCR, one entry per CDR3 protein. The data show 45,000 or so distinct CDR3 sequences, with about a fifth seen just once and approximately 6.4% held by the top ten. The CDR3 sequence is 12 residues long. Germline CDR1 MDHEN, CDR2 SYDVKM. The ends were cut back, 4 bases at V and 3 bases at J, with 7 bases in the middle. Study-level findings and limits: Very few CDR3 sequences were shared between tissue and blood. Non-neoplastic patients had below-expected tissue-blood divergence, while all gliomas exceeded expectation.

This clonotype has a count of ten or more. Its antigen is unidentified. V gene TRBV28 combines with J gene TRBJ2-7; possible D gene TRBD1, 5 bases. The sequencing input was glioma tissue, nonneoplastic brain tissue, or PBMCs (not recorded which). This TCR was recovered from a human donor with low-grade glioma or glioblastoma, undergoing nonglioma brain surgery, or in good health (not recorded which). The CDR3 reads CASSSGIYEQYF. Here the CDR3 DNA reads TGTGCCAGCAGTTCAGGGATCTACGAGCAGTACTTC.